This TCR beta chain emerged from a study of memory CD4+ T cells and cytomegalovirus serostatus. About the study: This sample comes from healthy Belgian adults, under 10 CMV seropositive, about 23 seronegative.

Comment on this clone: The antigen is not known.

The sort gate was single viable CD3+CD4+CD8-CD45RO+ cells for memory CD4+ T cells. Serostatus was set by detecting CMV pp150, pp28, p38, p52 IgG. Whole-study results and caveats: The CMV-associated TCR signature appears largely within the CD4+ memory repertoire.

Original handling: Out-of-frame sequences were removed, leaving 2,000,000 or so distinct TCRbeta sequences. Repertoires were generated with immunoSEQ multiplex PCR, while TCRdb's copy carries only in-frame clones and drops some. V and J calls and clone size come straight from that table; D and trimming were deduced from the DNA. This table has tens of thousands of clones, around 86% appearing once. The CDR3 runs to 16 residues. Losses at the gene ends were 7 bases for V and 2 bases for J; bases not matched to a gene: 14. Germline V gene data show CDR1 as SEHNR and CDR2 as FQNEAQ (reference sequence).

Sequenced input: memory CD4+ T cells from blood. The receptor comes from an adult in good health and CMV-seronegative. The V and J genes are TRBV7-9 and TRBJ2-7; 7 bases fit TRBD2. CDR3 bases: TGTGCCAGCACCGCGGGGGTCGGCGACGGAGCCTACGAGCAGTACTTC. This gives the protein CASTAGVGDGAYEQYF.